Listed below are T cell receptor beta chains from one sample, sequenced in a study of shared clonotypes between healthy human individuals. Profiled with immunoSEQ multiplex PCR; TCRdb holds only in-frame clones, not every one. The table includes roughly 2.4 million clones, approximately 95% detected once. The sample taken for sequencing was naive CD4+ T cells sorted from blood. These receptors all come from a man aged 18 to 35 in good health. The CDR3 runs from the conserved cysteine through the conserved F or W. Each record gives: V gene, J gene, D gene, clone size, CDR3 DNA, CDR3 protein. D genes are given only for firm matches. Some rows have no size entry. The others give once, few or many, or a class for an expanded clone.

v_call: TRBV4-2; j_call: TRBJ2-2; d_call: TRBD1; clone_size: -; cdr3_nt: TGTGCCAGCAGCCGGGACAGGGGGTCACCCGGGGAGCTGTTTTTT; cdr3_aa: CASSRDRGSPGELFF
v_call: TRBV6-5; j_call: TRBJ2-4; d_call: -; clone_size: once; cdr3_nt: TGTGCCAGCAGTTACGGCAACGGGTTTAGCGGCATTCAGTACTTC; cdr3_aa: CASSYGNGFSGIQYF
v_call: TRBV11-3; j_call: TRBJ2-7; d_call: TRBD2; clone_size: -; cdr3_nt: TGTGCCAGCAGCTTAGGGGAGGGGAGCGGGCAGTACTTC; cdr3_aa: CASSLGEGSGQYF
v_call: TRBV27; j_call: TRBJ2-7; d_call: -; clone_size: -; cdr3_nt: TGTGCCAGCAGTCCATCTCCCGGGACCTTGAGGCTCAGTGACTCCTACGAGCAGTACTTC; cdr3_aa: CASSPSPGTLRLSDSYEQYF
v_call: TRBV25-1; j_call: TRBJ1-6; d_call: TRBD1; clone_size: once; cdr3_nt: TGTGCCAGCAGTGTCGGCAGGGGGACCTATAATTCACCCCTCCACTTT; cdr3_aa: CASSVGRGTYNSPLHF
v_call: TRBV6-1; j_call: TRBJ2-7; d_call: TRBD2; clone_size: -; cdr3_nt: TGTGCCAGCAGTGAAATGGTAGCGGGGCCAAGCTCCTACGAGCAGTACTTC; cdr3_aa: CASSEMVAGPSSYEQYF
v_call: TRBV12-5; j_call: TRBJ2-1; d_call: -; clone_size: -; cdr3_nt: TGTGCTAGTGGTTCATCAGGCTACAATGAGCAGTTCTTC; cdr3_aa: CASGSSGYNEQFF
v_call: TRBV18; j_call: TRBJ1-5; d_call: -; clone_size: once; cdr3_nt: TGTGCCAGCTCACCGAACATCCCTGGAGATCAGCCCCAGCATTTT; cdr3_aa: CASSPNIPGDQPQHF
v_call: TRBV7-2; j_call: TRBJ1-4; d_call: -; clone_size: -; cdr3_nt: TGTGCCAGCAGCTTAGAGGGCAGGTTGGCTAATGAAAAACTGTTTTTT; cdr3_aa: CASSLEGRLANEKLFF
v_call: TRBV27; j_call: TRBJ2-7; d_call: TRBD2; clone_size: -; cdr3_nt: TGTGCCAGCAGTTTGGCGGGGGGGGAGCAGTACTTC; cdr3_aa: CASSLAGGEQYF
v_call: TRBV13; j_call: TRBJ2-1; d_call: TRBD2; clone_size: -; cdr3_nt: TGTGCCAGCAGCTTAGGCCGGAAGCGGGGGCTCGAAGTGGAGCAGTTCTTC; cdr3_aa: CASSLGRKRGLEVEQFF
v_call: TRBV9; j_call: TRBJ2-2; d_call: TRBD2; clone_size: -; cdr3_nt: TGTGCCAGCACCCCCGGGGTAGCGGGGGTACAAGGGGAGCTGTTTTTT; cdr3_aa: CASTPGVAGVQGELFF
v_call: TRBV9; j_call: TRBJ2-3; d_call: -; clone_size: -; cdr3_nt: TGTGCCAGCAGCGTATTTGGACAGACCTTCACAGATACGCAGTATTTT; cdr3_aa: CASSVFGQTFTDTQYF
v_call: TRBV25-1; j_call: TRBJ2-7; d_call: TRBD1; clone_size: -; cdr3_nt: TGTGCCAGCAGTGGATGGACAGGGGGGGATTCCTACGAGCAGTACTTC; cdr3_aa: CASSGWTGGDSYEQYF
v_call: TRBV9; j_call: TRBJ1-1; d_call: -; clone_size: -; cdr3_nt: TGTGCCAGCAGCGGGTCGGGGGACACCGTGAACACTGAAGCTTTCTTT; cdr3_aa: CASSGSGDTVNTEAFF
v_call: TRBV5-1; j_call: TRBJ1-1; d_call: -; clone_size: few; cdr3_nt: TGCGCCAGCAGCTTGGGGGGTCCGAACACTGAAGCTTTCTTT; cdr3_aa: CASSLGGPNTEAFF
v_call: TRBV2; j_call: TRBJ2-2; d_call: TRBD2; clone_size: -; cdr3_nt: TGTGCCAGCAGTGCGTCACTAGCGGGGGGCGGGGAGCTGTTTTTT; cdr3_aa: CASSASLAGGGELFF
v_call: TRBV2; j_call: TRBJ1-6; d_call: -; clone_size: once; cdr3_nt: TGTGCCAGCAGTGAGACAATTCGACCCCTCCACTTT; cdr3_aa: CASSETIRPLHF
v_call: TRBV19; j_call: TRBJ2-7; d_call: -; clone_size: -; cdr3_nt: TGTGCCAGTAGTGATCAGGCGACGTCAAGCGAGCAGTACTTC; cdr3_aa: CASSDQATSSEQYF
v_call: TRBV6-6; j_call: TRBJ2-1; d_call: TRBD2; clone_size: once; cdr3_nt: TGTGCCAGCAGTTCGGGACTACCTGGGAATGAGCAGTTCTTC; cdr3_aa: CASSSGLPGNEQFF
v_call: TRBV20-1; j_call: TRBJ2-7; d_call: -; clone_size: -; cdr3_nt: TGCAGTGCTAGAGTGCACGAGCAGTACTTC; cdr3_aa: CSARVHEQYF
v_call: TRBV4-3; j_call: TRBJ1-2; d_call: TRBD1; clone_size: -; cdr3_nt: TGCGCCAGCAGCCGCGGGACAGGGGACGACTATGGCTACACCTTC; cdr3_aa: CASSRGTGDDYGYTF
v_call: TRBV18; j_call: TRBJ1-4; d_call: TRBD1; clone_size: -; cdr3_nt: TGTGCCAGCTCATCAGGACAGGCACTTAATGAAAAACTGTTTTTT; cdr3_aa: CASSSGQALNEKLFF
v_call: TRBV6-1; j_call: TRBJ1-4; d_call: -; clone_size: -; cdr3_nt: TGTGCCAGCAGTGAAAAGCTGGCAACCCCGAATGAAAAACTGTTTTTT; cdr3_aa: CASSEKLATPNEKLFF
v_call: TRBV7-9; j_call: TRBJ1-6; d_call: -; clone_size: -; cdr3_nt: TGTGCCAGCAGCTCCCCCAGACCGCACCTCCACTTT; cdr3_aa: CASSSPRPHLHF
v_call: TRBV7-9; j_call: TRBJ2-1; d_call: TRBD2; clone_size: -; cdr3_nt: TGTGCCAGCACCCTGGCCCTTACTGGGACTAGCTTCAATGAGCAGTTCTTC; cdr3_aa: CASTLALTGTSFNEQFF
v_call: TRBV7-9; j_call: TRBJ1-5; d_call: TRBD1; clone_size: -; cdr3_nt: TGTGCCAGCAGCTTGGACAGGGTGGATCAGCCCCAGCATTTT; cdr3_aa: CASSLDRVDQPQHF
v_call: TRBV18; j_call: TRBJ2-7; d_call: TRBD2; clone_size: -; cdr3_nt: TGTGCCAGCTCACCACCGGGACTACGATACGAGCAGTACTTC; cdr3_aa: CASSPPGLRYEQYF
v_call: TRBV7-8; j_call: TRBJ2-5; d_call: -; clone_size: -; cdr3_nt: TGTGCCAGCAGCTTATCAACCAGCGGAGGCGGGGAGACCCAGTACTTC; cdr3_aa: CASSLSTSGGGETQYF
v_call: TRBV25-1; j_call: TRBJ2-4; d_call: -; clone_size: -; cdr3_nt: TGTGCCACCCTAACCAAAACGGACAGACTAGCCAAAAACATTCAGTACTTC; cdr3_aa: CATLTKTDRLAKNIQYF
v_call: TRBV2; j_call: TRBJ1-2; d_call: -; clone_size: -; cdr3_nt: TGTGCCAGCAGTTTAGGAACTTACGGGAACTATGGCTACACCTTC; cdr3_aa: CASSLGTYGNYGYTF
v_call: TRBV7-2; j_call: TRBJ2-1; d_call: -; clone_size: -; cdr3_nt: TGTGCCAGCAGCTCAGGGGGGGAGGAACCCTACAATGAGCAGTTCTTC; cdr3_aa: CASSSGGEEPYNEQFF
v_call: TRBV9; j_call: TRBJ2-1; d_call: -; clone_size: -; cdr3_nt: TGTGCCAGCAGCGTAGGTTACAATGAGCAGTTCTTC; cdr3_aa: CASSVGYNEQFF
v_call: TRBV7-2; j_call: TRBJ1-6; d_call: -; clone_size: -; cdr3_nt: TGTGCCAGCAGCTTTGGACAGTCCATTTCACCCCTCCACTTT; cdr3_aa: CASSFGQSISPLHF
v_call: TRBV6-5; j_call: TRBJ2-7; d_call: -; clone_size: -; cdr3_nt: TGTGCCAGCAACCAGGGGGGCGGGCGTGAGCAGTACTTC; cdr3_aa: CASNQGGGREQYF
v_call: TRBV11-2; j_call: TRBJ1-1; d_call: -; clone_size: -; cdr3_nt: TGTGCCAGCAGCTTAGTAACGCGGAACACTGAAGCTTTCTTT; cdr3_aa: CASSLVTRNTEAFF
v_call: TRBV10-3; j_call: TRBJ1-5; d_call: -; clone_size: -; cdr3_nt: TGTGCCATCAGTGCTCGTCAGAATAGCAATCAGCCCCAGCATTTT; cdr3_aa: CAISARQNSNQPQHF
v_call: TRBV5-6; j_call: TRBJ2-1; d_call: TRBD2; clone_size: -; cdr3_nt: TGTGCCAGCAGCATAGCGGGGCCCGTCTACAATGAGCAGTTCTTC; cdr3_aa: CASSIAGPVYNEQFF
v_call: TRBV19; j_call: TRBJ2-1; d_call: -; clone_size: -; cdr3_nt: TGTGCCAGTAGTATTCCGGGAGCAAGCAATGAGCAGTTCTTC; cdr3_aa: CASSIPGASNEQFF
v_call: TRBV18; j_call: TRBJ2-3; d_call: -; clone_size: -; cdr3_nt: TGTGCCAGCTCACCACCGGGGACCCTCAGAGATACGCAGTATTTT; cdr3_aa: CASSPPGTLRDTQYF
v_call: TRBV12-5; j_call: TRBJ2-6; d_call: -; clone_size: -; cdr3_nt: TGTGCTAGTGGTTTGGTAGGCAAGGAGCTATACTCTGGGGCCAACGTCCTGACTTTC; cdr3_aa: CASGLVGKELYSGANVLTF
v_call: TRBV6-5; j_call: TRBJ1-2; d_call: -; clone_size: -; cdr3_nt: TGTGCCAGCAGTCCACTAAAGTCCCATGGCTACACCTTC; cdr3_aa: CASSPLKSHGYTF
v_call: TRBV5-1; j_call: TRBJ1-5; d_call: TRBD1; clone_size: -; cdr3_nt: TGCGCCAGCAGCCCGGGGGGACAGGGGTTTGATCAGCCCCAGCATTTT; cdr3_aa: CASSPGGQGFDQPQHF
v_call: TRBV5-1; j_call: TRBJ2-2; d_call: -; clone_size: -; cdr3_nt: TGCGCCAGCGGGGAGAACACCGGGGAGCTGTTTTTT; cdr3_aa: CASGENTGELFF
v_call: TRBV27; j_call: TRBJ1-2; d_call: TRBD1; clone_size: once; cdr3_nt: TGTGCCAGCAGTTCACATGGGACAGGGAATGGCTACACCTTC; cdr3_aa: CASSSHGTGNGYTF
v_call: TRBV7-9; j_call: TRBJ1-3; d_call: -; clone_size: -; cdr3_nt: TGTGCCAGCAGCTTAGCTCTCGGCTCTGGAAACACCATATATTTT; cdr3_aa: CASSLALGSGNTIYF
v_call: TRBV4-1; j_call: TRBJ1-4; d_call: TRBD1; clone_size: -; cdr3_nt: TGCGCCAGCAGTCCCGACAGGGGGGTTGAAAAACTGTTTTTT; cdr3_aa: CASSPDRGVEKLFF
v_call: TRBV7-2; j_call: TRBJ2-5; d_call: TRBD1; clone_size: -; cdr3_nt: TGTGCCAGCAGCTTAAACAGGGGCCCGGAGACCCAGTACTTC; cdr3_aa: CASSLNRGPETQYF
v_call: TRBV30; j_call: TRBJ2-5; d_call: -; clone_size: -; cdr3_nt: TGTGCCTGGAGTGTCAGGACCGACGCGGAGACCCAGTACTTC; cdr3_aa: CAWSVRTDAETQYF
v_call: TRBV7-9; j_call: TRBJ2-2; d_call: TRBD2; clone_size: -; cdr3_nt: TGTGCCAGCAGCCTCCTAGCACTAGCGAGGACCGGGGAGCTGTTTTTT; cdr3_aa: CASSLLALARTGELFF
v_call: TRBV7-9; j_call: TRBJ1-6; d_call: TRBD1; clone_size: -; cdr3_nt: TGTGCCAGCAGCACGGGACAGGTCAATTCACCCCTCCACTTT; cdr3_aa: CASSTGQVNSPLHF
v_call: TRBV29-1; j_call: TRBJ2-2; d_call: -; clone_size: -; cdr3_nt: TGCAGCGTTGGGGGACCGGGGGAGCTGTTTTTT; cdr3_aa: CSVGGPGELFF